The 20 T cell receptor beta chains presented below share a single source sample, sequenced in a study of spatial heterogeneity in lung cancer (dated by TCRdb to the late 2010s). The library was obtained by 5' RACE. The sequencer was a NextSeq 500. Starting from the raw public reads, TCRdb applied fastp trimming at Q25, assembled clones with MiXCR and retained in-frame beta chains. Every entry covers one CDR3 protein and lists the most common genes and DNA from its rows. This sample comprises over 45,000 distinct CDR3 sequences, approximately 5% of them detected only once. The ten largest clones add up to around 10% of the sample. The intended sense of this specimen's time point label: sample taken at primary tumor resection. The sequences come from PBMCs, collected at surgery. Receptors originate from a male donor with early-stage non-small cell lung cancer.

This clonotype has at least ten counts. V is TRBV20-1 and J is TRBJ1-2; a weak D match, TRBD1 (5 bases). CDR3 length: 14 amino acids. Trimming pared 3 bases from V and 5 bases from J, leaving 16 bases between. The V gene's germline CDR1 is DFQATT and CDR2 SNEGSKA (reference sequence). CDR3 loop: CSASAGTLEYGYTF. The CDR3 bases are TGCAGTGCTAGTGCCGGGACCCTAGAGTATGGCTACACCTTC.

Ten or more counts support this clonotype. The chain carries TRBV6-1 and TRBJ2-4; D is possibly TRBD1 (6 bases). Germline-derived CDR1 and CDR2 are MNHNS and SASEGT. The CDR3 loop spans 14 amino acids. V lost 1 base to trimming and J lost 6 bases, with 10 bases between them. This CDR3 is CASSEGPGVNIQYF. The CDR3 DNA follows: TGTGCCAGCAGTGAAGGTCCAGGGGTAAACATTCAGTACTTC.

This clonotype was recorded many times. The genes are TRBV6-6 and TRBJ2-5; D may be TRBD1 (5 bases). Germline V CDR1 and CDR2: MNHNY, SVGAGI (reference sequence). The V gene lost 10 bases and the J gene lost 5 bases, with 17 bases spanning the gap. The CDR3 consists of 13 residues. Here the CDR3 reads CATEQGSRETQYF. The CDR3 DNA is TGTGCCACAGAGCAGGGATCGAGGGAGACCCAGTACTTC.

This clonotype was seen at least ten times. V and J are TRBV20-1 and TRBJ1-3, with D perhaps TRBD1 (5 bases). The CDR3 contains 14 residues. CDR1 and CDR2 (germline): DFQATT, SNEGSKA (reference sequence). The ends were cut back, 4 bases at V and 0 bases at J, with 10 bases in the middle. Here the CDR3 reads CSATPGGSGNTIYF. The DNA for the CDR3 is TGCAGTGCTACCCCGGGGGGCTCTGGAAACACCATATATTTT.

This clonotype was observed at least ten times. The chain links TRBV2 to TRBJ1-2; D uncertain. V lost 4 bases and J lost 4, with 7 bases in between. CDR3 length equals 12 residues. Germline-derived CDR1 and CDR2 are SNHLY and FYNNEI. This CDR3 is CASSADFYGYTF. The CDR3 DNA reads as TGTGCCAGCAGTGCAGATTTCTATGGCTACACCTTC.

This clonotype was seen ten or more times. This chain joins TRBV5-1 and TRBJ2-7; the D gene could be TRBD1 or TRBD2 (5 bases each). The V gene's germline CDR1 is SGHRS and CDR2 YFSETQ. This CDR3 is 16 amino acids long. Trimming took 6 bases from V and 1 from J, leaving 20 bases between them. The CDR3 sequence is CASTPAEGIASYEQYF. Written as DNA, the CDR3 is TGCGCCAGCACGCCTGCCGAGGGGATCGCTTCCTACGAGCAGTACTTC.

The sample holds many counts of this clonotype. The J gene is TRBJ1-2, the V gene TRBV19, with no clear D. Deletions cut 7 bases from V and 4 bases from J, with 16 bases between. Germline V gives CDR1 LNHDA, CDR2 SQIVND (reference sequence). This CDR3 is 14 amino acids long. The DNA for the CDR3 is TGTGCCAGTAAACCTATATCCTCGGGCTATGGCTACACCTTC. It translates to CASKPISSGYGYTF.

This clonotype appeared many times. This sequence joins TRBV20-1 and TRBJ2-7, with 11 positions matching TRBD1. The V and J ends lost 7 bases and 0 bases, in that order; junction bases with no gene match: 11. The length of the CDR3 is 16 residues. Germline CDR1 reads DFQATT; CDR2 reads SNEGSKA (reference sequence). CDR3 bases: TGCAGTGGCGGAATGAGGACAGGGGGCTTCTCCTACGAGCAGTACTTC. This codes for CSGGMRTGGFSYEQYF.

This clonotype showed up many times. The rearrangement links TRBV10-3 to TRBJ2-2, with a possible D match to TRBD2 (6 bases). This CDR3 comprises 14 residues. Trimming took 7 bases from V and 3 from J, leaving 12 bases between them. Germline-derived CDR1 and CDR2 are ENHRY and SYGVKD. The CDR3 DNA reads as TGTGCCATCAAGGGCGGAGGGGACACCGGGGAGCTGTTTTTT. Translated, it gives CAIKGGGDTGELFF.

This clonotype appeared many times. V usage is TRBV9 and J usage is TRBJ1-1; no clear D gene. Trimming pared 0 bases from V and 1 base from J, leaving 16 bases between. There are 17 residues in the CDR3. Germline CDR1 SGDLS, CDR2 YYNGEE. The DNA of the CDR3 is TGTGCCAGCAGCGTAGACAGTCTGGGGAGTGGGAACACTGAAGCTTTCTTT. Amino acids: CASSVDSLGSGNTEAFF.

Many counts were recorded for this clonotype. The chain carries TRBV6-5 and TRBJ2-2; 7 nucleotides align to TRBD1. With 0 bases clipped from V and 4 bases from J, the junction kept 2 bases outside the gene matches. Germline V gene data show CDR1 as MNHEY and CDR2 as SVGAGI. The CDR3 contains 15 residues. The CDR3 reads CASSYSAGGTGELFF. The CDR3 DNA reads TGTGCCAGCAGTTACTCGGCAGGGGGCACCGGGGAGCTGTTTTTT.

This clonotype showed up many times. This chain uses TRBV20-1 with TRBJ2-1; D is unclear. Germline CDR1 is DFQATT and CDR2 is SNEGSKA (reference sequence). This CDR3 has 11 residues. Trimming pared 5 bases from V and 9 bases from J, leaving 11 bases between. CDR3 DNA sequence: TGCAGTGCTGGGATAGCTTCTGAGCAGTTCTTC. It codes for CSAGIASEQFF.

Ten or more counts support this clonotype. V and J are TRBV6-6 and TRBJ2-1; unclear D gene. The V gene lost 2 bases and the J gene lost 10 bases, with 12 bases spanning the gap. The germline gives CDR1 MNHNY, CDR2 SVGAGI (reference sequence). The CDR3 consists of 13 residues. The DNA for the CDR3 is TGTGCCAGCAGTTACGATCGGACCTACGAGCAGTTCTTC. It is translated as CASSYDRTYEQFF.

This clonotype was detected many times. The rearrangement joins TRBV29-1 to TRBJ2-1; possibly TRBD2 for D (6 bases). Germline CDR1 reads SQVTM; CDR2 reads ANQGSEA. Trimming removed 3 bases from V and 3 bases from J, with 6 bases in between. The CDR3 contains 12 residues. The CDR3 DNA follows: TGCAGCGTTGAGCGGGACTACAATGAGCAGTTCTTC. This codes for CSVERDYNEQFF.

This clonotype was seen repeatedly, ten times or more. Written as DNA, the CDR3 is TGTGCCAGCAGCTTACAAAGGACAGGGGCGGGCGGGGAGCTGTTTTTT. Its translation is CASSLQRTGAGGELFF. The rearrangement joins TRBV7-3 to TRBJ2-2, with 9 bases fitting TRBD1. CDR1 and CDR2 from the germline V gene are SGHTA and FQGTGA. V was clipped by 2 bases and J by 7 bases; unmatched bases: 8. CDR3 length: 16 amino acids.

This clonotype was recorded at least ten times. The chain employs TRBV20-1 and TRBJ1-6; unclear D gene. Looked up from germline, CDR1 is DFQATT and CDR2 is SNEGSKA (reference sequence). This CDR3 region has 14 residues. With 3 bases removed from V and 8 bases from J, the gap between germline ends came to 14 bases. For the CDR3, the DNA is TGCAGTGCTAGGGACGGATCCTGGGATTCACCCCTCCACTTT. Translated: CSARDGSWDSPLHF.

This clonotype was recorded at least ten times. This rearrangement joins TRBV9 to TRBJ2-2; 12 bases are a match to TRBD2. Germline V gene data show CDR1 as SGDLS and CDR2 as YYNGEE. The V and J ends lost 0 bases and 1 base, in that order; junction bases with no gene match: 4. This CDR3 is 18 amino acids long. CDR3 bases: TGTGCCAGCAGCGTAGCCGGACTAGCGGGAATGAACACCGGGGAGCTGTTTTTT. Protein: CASSVAGLAGMNTGELFF.

This clonotype was found many times. CDR3 nucleotides: TGTGCCACCAGCATACAGGGGAGCAATCAGCCCCAGCATTTT. Translation: CATSIQGSNQPQHF. The chain couples TRBV15 to TRBJ1-5; TRBD1 matches 7 bases. Per the germline V gene, CDR1 is LNHNV and CDR2 is YYDKDF (reference sequence). CDR3 size: 14 residues. After removal of 4 bases from V and 1 base from J, the junction contained 1 base not matched to a gene.

In this sample, this clonotype turned up many times. V is TRBV5-1 and J is TRBJ2-6; D is uncertain. This CDR3 region has 15 residues. In germline, CDR1 is SGHRS, CDR2 YFSETQ. V was cut by 0 bases and J by 4 bases, with 8 bases left in between. This CDR3 is CASSLGSIGANVLTF. CDR3 in DNA: TGCGCCAGCAGCTTGGGGTCCATCGGGGCCAACGTCCTGACTTTC.

This clonotype has just a few counts. The V gene is TRBV28, the J gene TRBJ2-5; 8 positions agree with TRBD2. This CDR3 has 14 amino acids. Germline V lookup: CDR1 MDHEN, CDR2 SYDVKM. The V gene end was trimmed by 1 base and the J gene end by 4 bases; junction bases not matched to a gene: 2. CDR3 coding DNA: TGTGCCAGCAGTTTATCGGGAGGGGTAGAGACCCAGTACTTC. Translating it yields CASSLSGGVETQYF.